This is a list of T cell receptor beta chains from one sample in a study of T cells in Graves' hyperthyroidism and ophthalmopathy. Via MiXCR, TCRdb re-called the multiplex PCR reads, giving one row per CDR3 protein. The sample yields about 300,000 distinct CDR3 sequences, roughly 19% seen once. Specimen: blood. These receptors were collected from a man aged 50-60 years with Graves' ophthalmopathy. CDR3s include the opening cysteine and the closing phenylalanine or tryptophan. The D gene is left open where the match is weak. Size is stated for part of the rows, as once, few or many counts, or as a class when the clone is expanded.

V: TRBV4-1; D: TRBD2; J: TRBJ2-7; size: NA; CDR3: CANSQLGGRILEQYF; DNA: TGCGCCAACAGCCAATTGGGCGGGAGAATTCTCGAGCAGTACTTC
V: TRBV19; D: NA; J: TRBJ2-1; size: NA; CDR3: CASSIADPYNEQFF; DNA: TGTGCCAGTAGTATAGCGGACCCGTACAATGAGCAGTTCTTC
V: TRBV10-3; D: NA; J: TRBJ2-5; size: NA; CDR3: CAISGETDQETQYF; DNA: TGTGCCATCAGTGGGGAAACAGATCAAGAGACCCAGTACTTC
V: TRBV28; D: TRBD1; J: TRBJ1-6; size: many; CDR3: CASSPQDRVKSPLHF; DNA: TGTGCCAGCAGTCCCCAGGACAGGGTGAAATCACCCCTCCACTTT
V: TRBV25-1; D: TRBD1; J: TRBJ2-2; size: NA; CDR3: CASPWTGPHTGELFF; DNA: TGTGCCAGCCCGTGGACAGGGCCGCACACCGGGGAGCTGTTTTTT
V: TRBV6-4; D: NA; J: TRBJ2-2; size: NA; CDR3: CASSDSANTGELFF; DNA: TGTGCCAGCAGTGACTCGGCAAACACCGGGGAGCTGTTTTTT
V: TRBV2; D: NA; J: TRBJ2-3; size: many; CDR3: CASARDSTDTQYF; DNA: TGTGCCAGCGCTAGAGATAGCACAGATACGCAGTATTTT
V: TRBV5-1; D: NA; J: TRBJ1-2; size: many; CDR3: CASAYESVLGYTF; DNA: TGCGCCAGCGCCTACGAGTCCGTACTCGGCTACACCTTC
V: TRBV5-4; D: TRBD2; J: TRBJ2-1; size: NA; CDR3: CASSFPSGNYNEQFF; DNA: TGTGCCAGCAGCTTTCCTAGCGGGAACTACAATGAGCAGTTCTTC
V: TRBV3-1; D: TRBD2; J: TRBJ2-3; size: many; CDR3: CASSQERLAGLDTQYF; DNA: TGTGCCAGCAGCCAAGAAAGGCTAGCGGGACTAGATACGCAGTATTTT
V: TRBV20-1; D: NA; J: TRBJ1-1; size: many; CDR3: CSASEGVLEAFF; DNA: TGCAGTGCTAGTGAAGGGGTGCTTGAAGCTTTCTTT
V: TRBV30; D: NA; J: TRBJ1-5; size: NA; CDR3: CAWSPPRGPQHF; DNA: TGTGCCTGGAGTCCTCCGCGGGGGCCCCAGCATTTT
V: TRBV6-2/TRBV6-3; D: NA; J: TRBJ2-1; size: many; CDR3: CASSYLSLYEQFF; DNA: TGTGCCAGCAGTTACCTATCCCTCTATGAGCAGTTCTTC
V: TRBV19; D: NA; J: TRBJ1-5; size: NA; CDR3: CASSKVSRGNQPQHF; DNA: TGTGCCAGTAGTAAGGTCTCACGCGGCAATCAGCCCCAGCATTTT
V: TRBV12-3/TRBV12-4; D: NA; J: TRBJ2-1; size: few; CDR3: CASLGGIYNEQFF; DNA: TGTGCCAGCCTGGGCGGGATCTACAATGAGCAGTTCTTC
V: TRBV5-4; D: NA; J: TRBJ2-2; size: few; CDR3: CASSLEGFTELFF; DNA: TGTGCCAGCAGCTTGGAGGGTTTTACGGAGCTGTTTTTT
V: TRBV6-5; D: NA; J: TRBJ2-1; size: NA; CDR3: CASSYSPQGLHPLFF; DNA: TGTGCCAGCAGTTACTCACCACAGGGTCTTCATCCCCTGTTCTTC
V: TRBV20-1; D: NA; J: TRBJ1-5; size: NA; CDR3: CSARDVTGWQPQHF; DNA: TGCAGTGCTAGAGATGTGACCGGCTGGCAGCCCCAGCATTTT
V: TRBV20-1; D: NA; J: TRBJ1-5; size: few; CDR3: CSARVRSSPKAPAGPFNQPQHF; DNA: TGCAGTGCTAGAGTCCGAAGTAGTCCCAAGGCCCCGGCAGGGCCTTTCAATCAGCCCCAGCATTTT
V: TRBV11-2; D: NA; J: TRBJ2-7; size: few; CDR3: CASSDGLGDSYEQYF; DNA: TGTGCCAGCAGTGACGGCCTCGGGGACTCCTACGAGCAGTACTTC
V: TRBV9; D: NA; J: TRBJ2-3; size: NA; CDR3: CASSKDSGTDTQYF; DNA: TGTGCCAGCAGCAAGGACAGTGGCACAGATACGCAGTATTTT
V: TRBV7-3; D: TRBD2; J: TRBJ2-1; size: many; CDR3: CASSSGLAGGEQFF; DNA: TGTGCCAGCAGCTCGGGACTAGCGGGCGGTGAGCAGTTCTTC
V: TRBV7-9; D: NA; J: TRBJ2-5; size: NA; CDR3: CASSFRTVQETQYF; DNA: TGTGCCAGCAGCTTTCGGACAGTGCAAGAGACCCAGTACTTC
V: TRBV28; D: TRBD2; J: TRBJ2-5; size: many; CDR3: CASSWSGMEETQYF; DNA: TGTGCCAGCAGTTGGAGCGGGATGGAAGAGACCCAGTACTTC
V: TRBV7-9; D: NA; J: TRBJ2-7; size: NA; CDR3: CASSSRSRTYEQYF; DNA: TGTGCCAGCAGCTCAAGGAGCAGGACCTACGAGCAGTACTTC
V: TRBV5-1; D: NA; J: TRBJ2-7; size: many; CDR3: CASSLYLSTYEQYF; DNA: TGCGCCAGCAGCTTGTACCTATCCACCTACGAGCAGTACTTC
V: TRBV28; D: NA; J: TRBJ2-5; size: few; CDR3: CASSFSEGGETQYF; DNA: TGTGCCAGCAGTTTTTCGGAAGGGGGGGAGACCCAGTACTTC
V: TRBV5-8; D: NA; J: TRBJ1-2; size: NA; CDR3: CASCIDSANYGYTF; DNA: TGTGCCAGCTGTATCGACAGCGCTAACTATGGCTACACCTTC
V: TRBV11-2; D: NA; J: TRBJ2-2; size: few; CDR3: CASSGIRRDGELFF; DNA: TGTGCCAGCAGCGGCATCCGGCGGGACGGGGAGCTGTTTTTT
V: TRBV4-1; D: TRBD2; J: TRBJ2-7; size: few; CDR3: CASSEGLAVDEQYF; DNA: TGCGCCAGCAGCGAGGGACTAGCAGTCGACGAGCAGTACTTC
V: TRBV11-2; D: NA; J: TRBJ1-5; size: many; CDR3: CASSLVGGSQPQHF; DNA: TGTGCCAGCAGCTTAGTCGGCGGAAGTCAGCCCCAGCATTTT
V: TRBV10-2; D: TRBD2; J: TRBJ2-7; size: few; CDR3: CASSEGGLAGREQYF; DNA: TGCGCCAGCAGTGAGGGGGGACTAGCGGGACGCGAGCAGTACTTC
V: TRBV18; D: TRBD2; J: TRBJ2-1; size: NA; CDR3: CASSPGLEGGSYNEQFF; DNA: TGTGCCAGCTCACCCGGACTAGAGGGAGGCTCCTACAATGAGCAGTTCTTC
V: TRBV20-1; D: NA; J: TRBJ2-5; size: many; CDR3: CSARELGDPTQETQYF; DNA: TGCAGTGCTAGAGAGTTAGGGGACCCAACGCAAGAGACCCAGTACTTC
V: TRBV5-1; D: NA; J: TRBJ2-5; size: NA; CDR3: CASSLGGLKETQYF; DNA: TGCGCCAGCAGCTTGGGCGGACTAAAAGAGACCCAGTACTTC
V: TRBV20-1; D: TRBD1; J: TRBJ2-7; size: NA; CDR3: CSAWDRGLYEQYF; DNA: TGCAGTGCTTGGGACAGGGGACTCTACGAGCAGTACTTC
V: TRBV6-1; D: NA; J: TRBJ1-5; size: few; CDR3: CASFGQPQHF; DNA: TGTGCCAGCTTTGGGCAGCCCCAGCATTTT
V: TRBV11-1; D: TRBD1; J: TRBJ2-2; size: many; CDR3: CASRRGRTGELFF; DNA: TGTGCCAGTCGCAGGGGGCGCACCGGGGAGCTGTTTTTT
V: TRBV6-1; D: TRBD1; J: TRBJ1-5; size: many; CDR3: CASRGQENQPQHF; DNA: TGTGCCAGCAGGGGACAGGAAAATCAGCCCCAGCATTTT
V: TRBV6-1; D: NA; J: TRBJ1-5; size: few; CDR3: CASARSKDQPQHF; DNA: TGTGCCAGCGCCAGGTCAAAGGACCAGCCCCAGCATTTT
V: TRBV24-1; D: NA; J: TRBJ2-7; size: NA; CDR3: CATSQAGSLYEQYF; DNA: TGTGCCACTAGCCAGGCAGGGAGTCTCTACGAGCAGTACTTC
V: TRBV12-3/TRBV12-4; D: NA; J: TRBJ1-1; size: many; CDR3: CASNPDSMNTEAFF; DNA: TGTGCCAGCAACCCAGACAGCATGAACACTGAAGCTTTCTTT
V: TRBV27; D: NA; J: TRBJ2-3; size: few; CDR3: CASRGGFDTQYF; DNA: TGTGCCAGCAGAGGGGGGTTCGATACGCAGTATTTT
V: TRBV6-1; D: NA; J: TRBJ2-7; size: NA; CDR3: CASSDSIGNEQYF; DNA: TGTGCCAGCAGTGATTCCATAGGTAACGAGCAGTACTTC
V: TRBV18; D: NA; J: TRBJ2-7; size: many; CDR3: CASSRGGTAYEQYF; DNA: TGTGCCAGCTCTAGAGGGGGGACCGCCTACGAGCAGTACTTC
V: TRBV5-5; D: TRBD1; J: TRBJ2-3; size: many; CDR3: CASSFTGGTADTQYF; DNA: TGTGCCAGCAGCTTCACAGGGGGCACCGCAGATACGCAGTATTTT
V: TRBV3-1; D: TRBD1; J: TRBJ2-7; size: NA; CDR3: CASSQVQGASEQYF; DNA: TGTGCCAGCAGCCAAGTACAGGGGGCTAGCGAGCAGTACTTC
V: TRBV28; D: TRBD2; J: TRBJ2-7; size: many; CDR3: CASTPGLETEQYF; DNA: TGTGCCAGCACGCCGGGACTAGAAACCGAGCAGTACTTC
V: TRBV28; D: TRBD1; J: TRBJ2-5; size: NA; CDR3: CASSRAETGMYF; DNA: TGTGCCAGCAGCCGGGCCGAGACAGGGATGTACTTC
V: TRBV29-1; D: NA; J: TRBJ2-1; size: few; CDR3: CSVEGGLGYNEQFF; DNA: TGCAGCGTGGAGGGGGGACTGGGATACAATGAGCAGTTCTTC
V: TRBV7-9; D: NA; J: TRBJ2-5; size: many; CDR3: CASSPAETQYF; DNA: TGTGCCAGCAGCCCAGCGGAGACCCAGTACTTC
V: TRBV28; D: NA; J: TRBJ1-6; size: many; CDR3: CASSSRTGIYGSPLHF; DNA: TGTGCCAGCAGTTCTCGTACAGGGATATACGGTTCACCCCTCCACTTT
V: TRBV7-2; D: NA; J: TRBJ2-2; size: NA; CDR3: CASSPSAGGVTGELFF; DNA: TGTGCCAGCAGCCCCTCGGCAGGGGGGGTCACCGGGGAGCTGTTTTTT
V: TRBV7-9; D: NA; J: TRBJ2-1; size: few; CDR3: CASSLVPEDEQFF; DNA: TGTGCCAGCAGCTTAGTGCCCGAAGATGAGCAGTTCTTC
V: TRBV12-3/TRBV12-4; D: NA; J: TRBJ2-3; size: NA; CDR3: CASSLTRARGDTQYF; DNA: TGTGCCAGCAGCCTAACCCGGGCCAGGGGAGATACGCAGTATTTT
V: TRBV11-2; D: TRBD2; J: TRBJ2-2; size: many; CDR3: CASAGEVTGELFF; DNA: TGTGCCAGCGCGGGGGAGGTCACCGGGGAGCTGTTTTTT
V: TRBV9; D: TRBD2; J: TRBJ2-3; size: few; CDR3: CASSPRLAGAGTDTQYF; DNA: TGTGCCAGCAGCCCGAGACTAGCGGGAGCGGGCACAGATACGCAGTATTTT
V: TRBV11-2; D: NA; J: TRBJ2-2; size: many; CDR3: CASSPGLRTGELFF; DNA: TGTGCCAGCAGCCCCGGACTACGCACCGGGGAGCTGTTTTTT